What follows are 2 T cell receptor beta chains derived from one specimen sequenced in a study of CD8 T cells in ankylosing spondylitis. Antigens of these TCRs are unknown. Points from the study as a whole: About eight highly homologous variants made up a TCR beta motif that seemed to typify ankylosing spondylitis blood.

TCRdb re-called the 5' RACE reads with MiXCR, one entry per CDR3 protein. The table includes about 750,000 distinct CDR3 sequences, 15% to 20% detected once. Sample: blood, either unsorted or a sorted T cell fraction (not recorded which). Receptors were obtained from a male donor with ankylosing spondylitis.

The rearrangement links TRBV28 to TRBJ1-1; the D is unclear. The CDR3 runs 15 residues. V dropped 7 bases and J dropped 0 bases, with 15 bases sitting between them. CDR1 is MDHEN and CDR2 is SYDVKM in the germline V gene. Written as DNA, the CDR3 is TGTGCCAGCACCCCCGGAGGGATTCTGAACACTGAAGCTTTCTTT. It codes for CASTPGGILNTEAFF. Together with reference TRBV28 and TRBJ1-1, the CDR3 gives the full variable domain: DVKVTQSSRYLVKRTGEKVFLECVQDMDHENMFWYRQDPGLGLRLIYFSYDVKMKEKGDIPEGYSVSREKKERFSLILESASTNQTSMYLCASTPGGILNTEAFFGQGTRLTVV.

This clonotype turned up a few times. The chain carries TRBV4-2 and TRBJ1-2, with 7 nucleotides matching TRBD1. The CDR3 covers 16 residues. With 2 bases clipped from V and 2 bases from J, the junction kept 8 bases outside the gene matches. The V gene's germline CDR1 is LGHNA and CDR2 YNFKEQ. The CDR3 DNA is TGTGCCAGCAGCCAACCGGGACAGATGGACAACTATGGCTACACCTTC. Amino acids: CASSQPGQMDNYGYTF.